The rows below give T cell receptor beta chains drawn from one sample of a study of technical replicates of blood from several donors. Profiled with immunoSEQ multiplex PCR; TCRdb holds only in-frame clones, not every one. Found here are more than 65,000 clones, 90% to 96% of them singletons; the top ten hold more than 0.35%. Material: T cells isolated from PBMCs. The source is a human donor in good health. CDR3s include the opening cysteine and the closing phenylalanine or tryptophan. The order of the fields is D gene, V gene, clone size, J gene, CDR3 protein, CDR3 DNA. D genes are given only for firm matches. Clone sizes are given selectively: once, few, many, or a class where the clone is expanded.

TRBD2,TRBV6-1,-,TRBJ2-2,CASTAREGGGELFF,TGTGCCAGCACCGCGAGGGAGGGTGGCGGGGAGCTGTTTTTT
-,TRBV11-3,-,TRBJ1-1,CASSLGTAEAFF,TGTGCCAGCAGCCTCGGGACTGCTGAAGCTTTCTTT
TRBD2,TRBV4-1,-,TRBJ2-1,CASSQNTRTSPAYEEQFF,TGCGCCAGCAGCCAAAATACCAGGACTAGCCCCGCGTATGAGGAGCAGTTCTTC
-,TRBV29-1,-,TRBJ1-5,CSVGVSGEPNQPQHF,TGCAGCGTTGGTGTGTCGGGGGAACCGAATCAGCCCCAGCATTTT
-,TRBV7-3,-,TRBJ2-2,CASSFIQGIGELFF,TGTGCCAGCAGCTTTATTCAGGGGATCGGGGAGCTGTTTTTT
-,TRBV19,-,TRBJ1-1,CASSMTINTEAFF,TGTGCCAGTAGTATGACAATTAACACTGAAGCTTTCTTT
-,TRBV11-1,-,TRBJ2-2,CASSPLGGLNTGELFF,TGTGCCAGCAGCCCCCTGGGGGGACTCAACACCGGGGAGCTGTTTTTT
TRBD2,TRBV18,-,TRBJ2-1,CASSPIGTSLYNEQFF,TGTGCCAGCTCACCTATAGGGACTAGCCTGTACAATGAGCAGTTCTTC
TRBD1,TRBV6-1,-,TRBJ2-7,CASSEYFLARTGGTSYEQYF,TGTGCCAGCAGTGAATATTTTTTGGCTAGGACAGGGGGCACTAGCTACGAGCAGTACTTC
TRBD1,TRBV5-1,-,TRBJ2-7,CASSLTGEPYEQYF,TGCGCCAGCAGCTTGACAGGGGAGCCCTACGAGCAGTACTTC
-,TRBV5-1,-,TRBJ2-1,CASSLARNEQFF,TGCGCCAGCAGCTTGGCCCGCAATGAGCAGTTCTTC
-,TRBV9,once,TRBJ2-1,CASSTRARDSGEQFF,TGTGCCAGCAGCACTAGGGCTAGGGATTCGGGTGAGCAGTTCTTC
TRBD1,TRBV28,-,TRBJ1-5,CASSLRGTGGLNQPQHF,TGTGCCAGCAGTTTGCGGGGGACAGGGGGTCTGAATCAGCCCCAGCATTTT
-,TRBV9,-,TRBJ2-3,CARTTRSPLNTTQYF,TGTGCCAGGACTACCCGGTCCCCCTTAAACACTACGCAGTATTTT
-,TRBV20-1,-,TRBJ1-4,CSASPGEKLFF,TGCAGTGCTAGTCCAGGGGAGAAACTGTTTTTT
-,TRBV7-3,-,TRBJ2-1,CASSTRGGTPQEQFF,TGTGCCAGCAGCACACGTGGGGGGACGCCCCAAGAGCAGTTCTTC
-,TRBV7-9,once,TRBJ1-3,CASSLNTEMGNTIYF,TGTGCCAGCAGCTTAAACACAGAGATGGGAAACACCATATATTTT
TRBD2,TRBV29-1,-,TRBJ2-1,CSVVGTSGRASYNEQFF,TGCAGCGTTGTCGGGACTAGCGGGAGGGCTTCCTACAATGAGCAGTTCTTC
-,TRBV12-2,once,TRBJ2-5,CASRLVRRETQYF,TGTGCAAGTCGCTTAGTTCGGCGGGAGACCCAGTACTTC
-,TRBV28,-,TRBJ1-4,CASRVQGSAEKLFF,TGTGCCAGCAGGGTCCAGGGATCGGCGGAAAAACTGTTTTTT
TRBD1,TRBV4-1,-,TRBJ2-5,CASSQDNRGFGETQYF,TGCGCCAGCAGCCAAGATAACAGGGGTTTTGGAGAGACCCAGTACTTC
-,TRBV12-5,-,TRBJ2-7,CASGQGPYEQYF,TGTGCTAGTGGTCAGGGGCCCTACGAGCAGTACTTC
-,TRBV27,once,TRBJ2-7,CASRAGTAIYEQYF,TGTGCCAGCAGGGCGGGGACGGCTATCTACGAGCAGTACTTC
-,TRBV7-8,-,TRBJ2-1,CASSPRREYNEQFF,TGTGCCAGCAGCCCCCGACGGGAATACAATGAGCAGTTCTTC
-,TRBV27,once,TRBJ2-1,CASSLSSVTEQFF,TGTGCCAGCAGTTTATCGAGCGTTACTGAGCAGTTCTTC
TRBD2,TRBV27,-,TRBJ2-7,CASTLIAGGDEQYF,TGTGCCAGCACCCTCATAGCGGGAGGAGACGAGCAGTACTTC
TRBD2,TRBV6-6,-,TRBJ2-7,CASSRTSGNYEQYF,TGTGCCAGCAGTCGGACTAGCGGGAACTACGAGCAGTACTTC
TRBD1,TRBV7-8,-,TRBJ1-2,CASSRNRGLGYTF,TGTGCCAGCAGCCGAAACAGGGGGCTCGGCTACACCTTC
TRBD2,TRBV27,-,TRBJ2-7,CASSPSTSISSYEQYF,TGTGCCAGCAGCCCATCGACTAGCATAAGCTCCTACGAGCAGTACTTC
-,TRBV7-2,-,TRBJ1-1,CASSLAAVNTEAFF,TGTGCCAGCAGCTTAGCCGCGGTGAACACTGAAGCTTTCTTT
TRBD2,TRBV7-9,-,TRBJ2-2,CASSLVLAGELTGELFF,TGTGCCAGCAGCTTAGTTCTGGCGGGAGAACTCACCGGGGAGCTGTTTTTT
TRBD1,TRBV6-5,-,TRBJ1-2,CASSYTSGGGYTF,TGTGCCAGCAGTTACACCTCAGGGGGCGGCTACACCTTC
TRBD1,TRBV27,-,TRBJ2-2,CASSSLIGTANTGELFF,TGTGCCAGCAGCTCCCTGATCGGGACAGCGAACACCGGGGAGCTGTTTTTT
-,TRBV9,-,TRBJ1-2,CASGSIERYYGYTF,TGTGCCAGCGGTTCAATAGAACGGTACTATGGCTACACCTTC
TRBD1,TRBV19,-,TRBJ1-4,CASSNRDRDATNEKLFF,TGTGCCAGTAGTAACCGGGACAGAGATGCAACTAATGAAAAACTGTTTTTT
-,TRBV29-1,-,TRBJ1-3,CSVVKTGTEGNTIYF,TGCAGCGTTGTTAAGACGGGAACTGAAGGAAACACCATATATTTT
TRBD2,TRBV6-5,-,TRBJ2-1,CASVRLADNEQFF,TGTGCCAGCGTCAGACTAGCGGACAATGAGCAGTTCTTC
TRBD1,TRBV30,-,TRBJ1-3,CAWSGRTGGSGNTIYF,TGTGCCTGGAGTGGCCGGACAGGGGGTTCAGGAAACACCATATATTTT
TRBD1,TRBV19,once,TRBJ1-1,CASSIGQGWTEAFF,TGTGCCAGTAGTATAGGACAGGGATGGACTGAAGCTTTCTTT
-,TRBV6-1,-,TRBJ2-6,CASTMEGAGANVLTF,TGTGCCAGCACCATGGAGGGTGCTGGGGCCAACGTCCTGACTTTC
TRBD2,TRBV5-4,-,TRBJ2-7,CASSLEPSGSESSYEQYF,TGTGCCAGCAGCTTGGAACCTAGCGGGTCCGAAAGCTCCTACGAGCAGTACTTC
-,TRBV5-1,-,TRBJ2-7,CASSSSQGYEQYF,TGCGCCAGCAGCTCGTCACAGGGCTACGAGCAGTACTTC
TRBD1,TRBV19,-,TRBJ1-1,CASISDRERTEAFF,TGTGCCAGTATATCGGACAGGGAGAGAACTGAAGCTTTCTTT
-,TRBV12-5,once,TRBJ1-3,CASGRDRSSGNTIYF,TGTGCTAGTGGGCGAGACAGAAGCTCTGGAAACACCATATATTTT
-,TRBV10-3,-,TRBJ1-1,CAISEALVEEAFF,TGTGCCATCAGTGAGGCCCTGGTGGAGGAAGCTTTCTTT
-,TRBV5-1,-,TRBJ2-2,CASSLGGNTGELFF,TGCGCCAGCAGCTTGGGCGGGAACACCGGGGAGCTGTTTTTT